This TCR beta chain was recovered during a study of T cell responses to AZD1222 COVID-19 vaccine. About this clone: Its antigen is unknown.

The data were produced by immunoSEQ multiplex PCR, yet TCRdb's version contains in-frame clones alone and is incomplete. The sample consists of 90,000 to 110,000 clones, roughly 82% of them appearing once. The CDR3 contains 15 residues. Looked up from germline, CDR1 is SGHAT and CDR2 is FQNNGV. V lost 1 base and J 2 bases, leaving 10 bases between the germline ends. General study findings and limits: After the peak T cell response, and only then, were repertoires sampled.

Sequenced material: peripheral blood, taken on day 0 of AZD1222 vaccination. The J gene is TRBJ2-3, the V gene TRBV11-2, with D possibly matching TRBD2 (5 bases). The sequence was collected from an adult in good health. The CDR3 DNA follows: TGTGCCAGCAGCTTAGCTGCGGGCCCCACAGATACGCAGTATTTT. Translated, it gives CASSLAAGPTDTQYF.